Included here is one T cell receptor (beta chain) sequence, with context. Its antigen is undetermined. Germline CDR1 is SNHLY and CDR2 is FYNNEI. J was trimmed by 5 bases and V by 9 bases; bases with no gene match: 10. This CDR3 has 15 amino acids. These data originate in a study of graft-versus-host responses after intestinal transplantation. The method was immunoSEQ multiplex PCR; TCRdb's version includes in-frame clones alone and lacks a portion of them. Of approximately 120,000 clones listed, around 90% are singletons. The sequence was obtained from a human donor who received an intestinal transplant. This chain uses TRBV2 with TRBJ2-3; 11 bases line up with TRBD2. Sequenced here: unstimulated CD4+ T cells sorted from spleen or lymph node cells, sampled before intestinal transplant. The chain's CDR3 is CARAGTSGFGDTQYF. The CDR3 DNA follows: TGTGCCAGGGCAGGGACTAGCGGTTTTGGAGATACGCAGTATTTT.